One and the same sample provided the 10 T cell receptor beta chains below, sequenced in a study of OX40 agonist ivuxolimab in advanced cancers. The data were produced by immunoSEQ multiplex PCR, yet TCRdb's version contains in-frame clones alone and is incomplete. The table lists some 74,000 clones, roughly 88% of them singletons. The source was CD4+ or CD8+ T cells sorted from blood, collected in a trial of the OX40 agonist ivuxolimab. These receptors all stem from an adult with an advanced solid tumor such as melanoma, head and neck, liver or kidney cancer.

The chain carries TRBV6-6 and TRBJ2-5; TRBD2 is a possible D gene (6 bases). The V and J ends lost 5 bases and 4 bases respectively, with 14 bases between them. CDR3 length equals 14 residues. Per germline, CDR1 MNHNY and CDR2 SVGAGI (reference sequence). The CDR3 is CASSPGGTVETQYF. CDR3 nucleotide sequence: TGTGCCAGCAGTCCCGGAGGGACGGTAGAGACCCAGTACTTC.

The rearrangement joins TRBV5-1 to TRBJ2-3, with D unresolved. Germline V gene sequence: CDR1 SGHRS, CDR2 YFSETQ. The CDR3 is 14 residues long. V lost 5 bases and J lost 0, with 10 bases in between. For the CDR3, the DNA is TGCGCCAGCAGGGGTGTGCTAAGCACAGATACGCAGTATTTT. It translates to CASRGVLSTDTQYF.

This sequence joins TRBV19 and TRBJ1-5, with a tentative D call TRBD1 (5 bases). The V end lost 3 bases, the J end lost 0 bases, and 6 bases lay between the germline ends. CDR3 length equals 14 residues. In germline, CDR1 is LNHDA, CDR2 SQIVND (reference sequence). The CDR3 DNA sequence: TGTGCCAGTAGTATCGACAGTAGCAATCAGCCCCAGCATTTT. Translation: CASSIDSSNQPQHF.

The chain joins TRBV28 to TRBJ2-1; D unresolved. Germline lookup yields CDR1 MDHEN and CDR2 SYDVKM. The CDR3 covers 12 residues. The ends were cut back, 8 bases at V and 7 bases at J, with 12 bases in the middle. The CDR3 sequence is CASCSYGNEQFF. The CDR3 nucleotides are TGTGCCAGCTGTTCATATGGGAATGAGCAGTTCTTC.

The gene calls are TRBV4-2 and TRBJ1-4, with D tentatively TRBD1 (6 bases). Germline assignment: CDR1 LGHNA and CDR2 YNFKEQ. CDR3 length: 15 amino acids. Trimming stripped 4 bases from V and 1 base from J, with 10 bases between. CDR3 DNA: TGTGCCAGCAGCCCAGGGGAGGTAACTAATGAAAAACTGTTTTTT. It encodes CASSPGEVTNEKLFF.

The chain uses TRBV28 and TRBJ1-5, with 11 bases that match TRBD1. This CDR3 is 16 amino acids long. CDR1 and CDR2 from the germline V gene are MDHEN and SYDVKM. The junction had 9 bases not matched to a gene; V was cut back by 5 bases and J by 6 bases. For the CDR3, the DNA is TGTGCCAGCAGTCCCAGGGACAGGGGGTTTCGTCAGCCCCAGCATTTT. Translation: CASSPRDRGFRQPQHF.

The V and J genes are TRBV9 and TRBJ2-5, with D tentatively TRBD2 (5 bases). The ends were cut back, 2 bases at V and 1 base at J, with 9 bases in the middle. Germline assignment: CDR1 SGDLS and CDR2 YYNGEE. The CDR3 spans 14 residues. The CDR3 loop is CASSVRGLQETQYF. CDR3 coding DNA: TGTGCCAGCAGCGTGCGCGGGCTCCAAGAGACCCAGTACTTC.

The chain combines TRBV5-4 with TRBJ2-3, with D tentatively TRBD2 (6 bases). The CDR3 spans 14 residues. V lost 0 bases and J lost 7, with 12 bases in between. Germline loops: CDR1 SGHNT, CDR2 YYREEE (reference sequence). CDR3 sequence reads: CASSLVRGGNTQYF. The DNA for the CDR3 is TGTGCCAGCAGCTTGGTTCGGGGAGGAAATACGCAGTATTTT.

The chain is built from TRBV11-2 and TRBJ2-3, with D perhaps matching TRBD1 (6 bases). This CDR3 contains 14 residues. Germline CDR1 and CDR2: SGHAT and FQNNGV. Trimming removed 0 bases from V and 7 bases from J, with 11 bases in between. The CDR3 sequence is CASSLDRGLYTQYF. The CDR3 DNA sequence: TGTGCCAGCAGCTTAGACAGGGGTCTTTATACGCAGTATTTT.

The CDR3 here is CASTLGGLPNEKLFF. The CDR3 DNA reads as TGTGCCAGCACCCTAGGTGGGCTCCCTAATGAAAAACTGTTTTTT. The chain has TRBV9 and TRBJ1-4; D is undetermined. This CDR3 is built from 15 residues. CDR1 and CDR2 (germline): SGDLS, YYNGEE. V was shortened by 6 bases and J by 3 bases, with 15 bases between the two germline ends.